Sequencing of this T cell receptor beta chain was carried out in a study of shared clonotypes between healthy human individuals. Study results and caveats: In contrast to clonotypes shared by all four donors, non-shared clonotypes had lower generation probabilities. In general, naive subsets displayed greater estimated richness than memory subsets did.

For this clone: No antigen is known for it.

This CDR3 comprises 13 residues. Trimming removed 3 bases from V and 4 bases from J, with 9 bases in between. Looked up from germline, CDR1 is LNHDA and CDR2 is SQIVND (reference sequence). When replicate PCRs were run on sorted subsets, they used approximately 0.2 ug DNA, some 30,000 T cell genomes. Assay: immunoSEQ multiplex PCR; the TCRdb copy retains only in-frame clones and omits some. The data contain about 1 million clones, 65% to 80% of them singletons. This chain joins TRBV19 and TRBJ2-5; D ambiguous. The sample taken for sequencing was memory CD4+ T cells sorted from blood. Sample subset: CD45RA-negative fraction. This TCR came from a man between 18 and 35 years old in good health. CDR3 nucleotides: TGTGCCAGTAGTATGACGCCCTTAGAGACCCAGTACTTC. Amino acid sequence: CASSMTPLETQYF. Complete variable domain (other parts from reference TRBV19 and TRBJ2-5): DGGITQSPKYLFRKEGQNVTLSCEQNLNHDAMYWYRQDPGQGLRLIYYSQIVNDFQKGDIAEGYSVSREKKESFPLTVTSAQKNPTAFYLCASSMTPLETQYFGPGTRLLVL.